The next 4 T cell receptor beta chains were all read from a single sample in a study of T cells in pancreatic ductal adenocarcinoma (dated by TCRdb to 2016 to 2017). The selected pancreatic ductal adenocarcinoma patients had received surgery without neoadjuvant therapy. The library was produced with the immunoSEQ multiplex PCR assay. TCRdb mirrors the immuneACCESS table, restricted to in-frame sequences. Some clones are absent from its copies; in checked studies, under half trace to an unresolved V gene, and the reason for the others is unknown. Within this sample are roughly 100,000 clones, with roughly 96% of them counted one time only. Roughly 3.1% of the sample lies in the top ten. Sequences were obtained from PBMCs. The origin of the receptors is a human donor with pancreatic ductal adenocarcinoma.

The chain couples TRBV15 to TRBJ1-4; D uncertain. Germline-derived CDR1 and CDR2 are LNHNV and YYDKDF (reference sequence). V gave up 1 base and J gave up 0 bases, with 6 bases separating them. This CDR3 region has 15 residues. Here the CDR3 reads CATSRGAATNEKLFF. DNA for the CDR3: TGTGCCACCAGCAGAGGGGCAGCAACTAATGAAAAACTGTTTTTT.

This chain links TRBV18 with TRBJ2-1; 7 positions agree with TRBD1. Trimming removed 1 base from V and 4 bases from J; junction bases left unmatched: 1. The CDR3 loop spans 14 amino acids. The germline gives CDR1 KGHSH, CDR2 LQKENI. CDR3 region: CASSPRTGYNEQFF. CDR3 sequence (DNA): TGTGCCAGCTCACCACGGACAGGTTACAATGAGCAGTTCTTC.

V is TRBV11-2 and J is TRBJ2-4; D is uncertain. The V and J ends lost 7 bases and 0 bases respectively, with 10 bases between them. The germline V gene has CDR1 SGHAT and CDR2 FQNNGV. CDR3 size: 14 residues. The CDR3 sequence is CASTSSIAKNIQYF. DNA of the CDR3: TGTGCCAGCACCTCCAGTATAGCCAAAAACATTCAGTACTTC.

The chain combines TRBV5-1 with TRBJ1-1, with 12 nucleotides matching TRBD1. The CDR3 has 16 amino acids. J lost 8 bases, V lost 4 bases, and 12 bases had no gene match. Germline V lookup: CDR1 SGHRS, CDR2 YFSETQ. The CDR3 spells CASSHGTGGARGEAFF. For the CDR3, the DNA is TGCGCCAGCAGCCATGGGACAGGGGGCGCGAGGGGGGAAGCTTTCTTT.